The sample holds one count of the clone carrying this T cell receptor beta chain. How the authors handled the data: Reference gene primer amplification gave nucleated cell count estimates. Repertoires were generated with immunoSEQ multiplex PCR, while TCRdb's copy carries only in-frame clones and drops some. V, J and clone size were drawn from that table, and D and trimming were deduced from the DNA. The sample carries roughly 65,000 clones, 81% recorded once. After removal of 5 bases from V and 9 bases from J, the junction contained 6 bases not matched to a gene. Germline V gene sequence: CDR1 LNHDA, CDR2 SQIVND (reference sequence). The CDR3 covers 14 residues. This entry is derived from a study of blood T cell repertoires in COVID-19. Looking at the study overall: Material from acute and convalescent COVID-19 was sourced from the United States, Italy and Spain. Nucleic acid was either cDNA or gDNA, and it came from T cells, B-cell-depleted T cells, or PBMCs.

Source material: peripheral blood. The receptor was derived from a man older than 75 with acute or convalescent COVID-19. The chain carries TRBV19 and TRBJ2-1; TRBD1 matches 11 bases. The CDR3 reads CASSVRDRGTEQFF. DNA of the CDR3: TGTGCCAGTAGTGTCCGGGACAGGGGGACTGAGCAGTTCTTC. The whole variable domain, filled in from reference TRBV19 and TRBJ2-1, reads DGGITQSPKYLFRKEGQNVTLSCEQNLNHDAMYWYRQDPGQGLRLIYYSQIVNDFQKGDIAEGYSVSREKKESFPLTVTSAQKNPTAFYLCASSVRDRGTEQFFGPGTRLTVL.